These 5 T cell receptor beta chains were sequenced from one sample in a study of cytotoxic CD8 clonotypes in ibrutinib-treated CLL. Sequencing used immunoSEQ multiplex PCR; TCRdb keeps in-frame clones, though not all of them. The sample lists roughly 330,000 clones, 67% occurring once. Sequencing was performed on PBMCs, taken after 36 months of ibrutinib treatment. The receptors were sampled from a human donor with chronic lymphocytic leukemia.

The chain couples TRBV7-2 to TRBJ2-3, with 8 bases that match TRBD2. V lost 2 bases to trimming and J lost 4 bases; unmatched junction nucleotides: 5. The CDR3 runs 15 residues. Germline loops: CDR1 SGHTA, CDR2 FQGNSA. The CDR3 is CASSLWSGRADTQYF. The CDR3 coding sequence is TGTGCCAGCAGCTTATGGTCCGGGAGGGCAGATACGCAGTATTTT. Complete variable domain (other parts from reference TRBV7-2 and TRBJ2-3): GAGVSQSPSNKVTEKGKDVELRCDPISGHTALYWYRQSLGQGLEFLIYFQGNSAPDKSGLPSDRFSAERTGGSVSTLTIQRTQQEDSAVYLCASSLWSGRADTQYFGPGTRLTVL.

This clone was counted a single time. V usage is TRBV10-3 and J usage is TRBJ1-2, with D possibly being TRBD1 (5 bases). This CDR3 has 21 amino acids. Deletions cut 3 bases from V and 4 bases from J, with 33 bases between. Germline CDR1 and CDR2: ENHRY and SYGVKD. CDR3 bases: TGTGCCATCAGTGACCCAATCCCGACGAGACCCAGGGTGGGGACTGTCTATGGCTACACCTTC. This codes for CAISDPIPTRPRVGTVYGYTF.

The J gene is TRBJ2-7, the V gene TRBV7-2, with D maybe TRBD1 (6 bases). In germline, CDR1 is SGHTA, CDR2 FQGNSA. V gave up 4 bases and J gave up 4 bases, with 23 bases separating them. This CDR3 contains 17 residues. CDR3 amino acids: CASSSPTGTPVAYEQYF. The CDR3 DNA reads as TGTGCCAGCAGCTCACCTACCGGGACACCGGTCGCATACGAGCAGTACTTC.

This clone appeared a few times. The chain couples TRBV2 to TRBJ1-6; D remains unclear. V shed 4 bases and J shed 8 bases, with 9 bases lying between them. The CDR3 spans 13 residues. CDR1 is SNHLY, CDR2 FYNNEI, per germline. CDR3 DNA: TGTGCCAGCAGTGTAATACCGGATTCACCCCTCCACTTT. The encoded protein is CASSVIPDSPLHF.

This clone was detected a few times. The chain uses TRBV7-3 and TRBJ1-2, with D perhaps TRBD1 (6 bases). From germline, CDR1 is SGHTA and CDR2 FQGTGA. This CDR3 comprises 14 residues. The V and J ends lost 7 bases and 0 bases respectively, with 12 bases between them. The CDR3 DNA is TGTGCCAGCAAGGGGGAGGCCACTAACTATGGCTACACCTTC. Amino acids: CASKGEATNYGYTF.